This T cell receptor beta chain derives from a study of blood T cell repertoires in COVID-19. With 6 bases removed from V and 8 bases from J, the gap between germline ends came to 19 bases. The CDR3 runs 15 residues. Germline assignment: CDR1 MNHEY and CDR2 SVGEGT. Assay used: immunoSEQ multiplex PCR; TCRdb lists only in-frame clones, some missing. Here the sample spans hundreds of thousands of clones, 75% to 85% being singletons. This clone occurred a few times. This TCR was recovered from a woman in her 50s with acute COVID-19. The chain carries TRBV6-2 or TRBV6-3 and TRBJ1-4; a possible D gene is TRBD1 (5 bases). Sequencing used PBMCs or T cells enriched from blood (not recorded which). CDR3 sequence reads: CASSHPEGTQEKLFF. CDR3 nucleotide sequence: TGTGCCAGCAGCCACCCGGAGGGGACGCAAGAAAAACTGTTTTTT.